A single sample is the source of the 15 T cell receptor beta chains below, sequenced in a study of shared clonotypes between healthy human individuals. Method: immunoSEQ multiplex PCR; TCRdb's copy keeps in-frame clones and lacks some. The sample contains around 2.1 million clones, 95% of which appear only once. Specimen: naive CD4+ T cells sorted from blood. The subset: CD45RA+ positively selected. Receptors originate from a man younger than 35 in good health.

J is TRBJ2-3 and V is TRBV6-6; 7 bases match TRBD1. Germline V gene sequence: CDR1 MNHNY, CDR2 SVGAGI (reference sequence). V lost 6 bases to trimming and J lost 4 bases; unmatched junction nucleotides: 13. The CDR3 contains 16 residues. CDR3 bases: TGTGCCAGCAGCCAAACGACAGGGAAAGGCGCAGATACGCAGTATTTT. Amino acid sequence: CASSQTTGKGADTQYF.

The chain has TRBV6-6 and TRBJ2-5; D is undetermined. Trimming cost V 8 bases and J 7 bases, with 11 bases left between them. The germline CDR1 and CDR2 sequences are MNHNY and SVGAGI (reference sequence). The CDR3 is 11 amino acids. The chain's CDR3 is CASVIRATQYF. CDR3 sequence (DNA): TGTGCCAGCGTTATTCGGGCGACCCAGTACTTC.

The chain joins TRBV30 to TRBJ1-5, with D possibly TRBD1 on 6 matching bases. V lost 3 bases and J lost 5, with 14 bases in between. Germline V lookup: CDR1 GTSNPN, CDR2 SVGIG (reference sequence). CDR3 size: 14 residues. CDR3 sequence (DNA): TGTGCCTGGAGGGAACAGGGATGGGATCAGCCCCAGCATTTT. Its translation is CAWREQGWDQPQHF.

This chain connects TRBV27 to TRBJ2-2; 7 nucleotides align to TRBD1. The CDR3 has 20 residues. The V and J ends lost 5 bases and 2 bases, in that order; junction bases with no gene match: 20. CDR1 is MNHEY and CDR2 is SMNVEV in the germline V gene (reference sequence). CDR3 amino acids: CASSGDRANVLGRNTGELFF. For the CDR3, the DNA is TGTGCCAGCAGTGGAGACAGGGCGAACGTGTTGGGGCGAAACACCGGGGAGCTGTTTTTT.

The chain recombines TRBV25-1 with TRBJ1-5; D ambiguous. The CDR3 is 15 amino acids. In germline, CDR1 is MGHDK, CDR2 SYGVNS. The V and J ends lost 1 base and 7 bases respectively, with 14 bases between them. Here the CDR3 DNA reads TGTGCCAGCAGTGAATTCCCGGGCCTAAGGCAGCCCCAGCATTTT. As protein: CASSEFPGLRQPQHF. Full variable domain (remainder filled in from reference TRBV25-1 and TRBJ1-5): EADIYQTPRYLVIGTGKKITLECSQTMGHDKMYWYQQDPGMELHLIHYSYGVNSTEKGDLSSESTVSRIRTEHFPLTLESARPSHTSQYLCASSEFPGLRQPQHFGDGTRLSIL.

This rearrangement joins TRBV14 to TRBJ2-1, with D perhaps assigned TRBD1 or TRBD2 (5 bases each). The length of the CDR3 is 17 residues. Germline values: CDR1 SGHDN, CDR2 FVKESK. Deletions cut 3 bases from V and 1 base from J, with 16 bases between. CDR3 coding DNA: TGTGCCAGCAGCCAGACCGGGACGGCAAAATCCTACAATGAGCAGTTCTTC. It translates to CASSQTGTAKSYNEQFF.

Written as DNA, the CDR3 is TGTGCCAGCAGCTCCTACAGGGGAACTAGCACAGATACGCAGTATTTT. Its translation is CASSSYRGTSTDTQYF. The chain employs TRBV5-6 and TRBJ2-3, with 7 bases matching TRBD1. The CDR3 has 16 residues. Germline V gene data show CDR1 as SGHDT and CDR2 as YYEEEE. Germline trimming cut 3 bases from V and 0 bases from J; bases unmatched to any gene: 7.

V is TRBV2 and J is TRBJ1-4, with 10 nucleotides matching TRBD1. The CDR3 runs 16 residues. The germline gives CDR1 SNHLY, CDR2 FYNNEI. Trimming at V came to 4 bases and at J to 7 bases, leaving 9 bases not matched to a gene. CDR3 amino acids: CASSARTGGAGEKLFF. The CDR3 DNA follows: TGTGCCAGCAGTGCGAGGACAGGGGGAGCAGGTGAAAAACTGTTTTTT. Filled out from reference TRBV2 and TRBJ1-4, the complete variable domain reads EPEVTQTPSHQVTQMGQEVILRCVPISNHLYFYWYRQILGQKVEFLVSFYNNEISEKSEIFDDQFSVERPDGSNFTLKIRSTKLEDSAMYFCASSARTGGAGEKLFFGSGTQLSVL.

The chain is built from TRBV7-9 and TRBJ2-7; 7 nucleotides agree with TRBD1. After removal of 7 bases from V and 5 bases from J, the junction contained 5 bases not matched to a gene. The CDR3 covers 12 residues. Germline values: CDR1 SEHNR, CDR2 FQNEAQ (reference sequence). CDR3 protein: CASTETGNEQYF. The DNA of the CDR3 is TGTGCCAGCACTGAGACAGGGAACGAGCAGTACTTC.

A remark on this clone: The identical CDR3 is also encoded by other nucleotide sequences in the sample. V gene TRBV18 combines with J gene TRBJ2-3; D is ambiguous. V was trimmed by 0 bases and J by 6 bases, leaving 4 bases between them. The CDR3 loop spans 12 amino acids. In germline, CDR1 is KGHSH, CDR2 LQKENI. In DNA form, the CDR3 reads TGTGCCAGCTCACCACCGAGTGATACGCAGTATTTT. This encodes CASSPPSDTQYF.

The chain employs TRBV6-5 and TRBJ2-7; TRBD2 matches at 8 bases. V shed 7 bases and J 6 bases; nucleotides not matched to a gene: 11. The CDR3 consists of 14 residues. Germline V gene data show CDR1 as MNHEY and CDR2 as SVGAGI. The CDR3 nucleotides are TGTGCCAGCACGGGAGGGCCAGGGTTTCTCGAGCAGTACTTC. It yields the protein CASTGGPGFLEQYF.

This rearrangement joins TRBV2 to TRBJ2-2; no clear D. Germline V gives CDR1 SNHLY, CDR2 FYNNEI. The CDR3 totals 15 residues. Trimming took 0 bases from V and 5 from J, leaving 10 bases between them. The CDR3 sequence is CASSEALRLTGELFF. The CDR3 bases are TGTGCCAGCAGTGAAGCGCTTCGGTTAACCGGGGAGCTGTTTTTT.

The count of this clone is one. The CDR3 loop reads CSFFGTSLSETQYF. The CDR3 bases are TGCAGCTTCTTCGGGACATCGCTTTCGGAGACCCAGTACTTC. The rearrangement uses TRBV29-1 and TRBJ2-5, with TRBD1 as a possible D gene (6 bases). V lost 8 bases and J lost 5, with 21 bases in between. This CDR3 comprises 14 residues. The V gene's germline CDR1 is SQVTM and CDR2 ANQGSEA.

About this clone: At the DNA level, this CDR3 is encoded by other sequences in the same sample as well. The CDR3, as DNA: TGTGCCATCAGTGAGTCGACCAGTTCCTACGAGCAGTACTTC. Its translation is CAISESTSSYEQYF. This chain links TRBV10-3 with TRBJ2-7; no reliable D call. The CDR3 totals 14 residues. The germline CDR1 and CDR2 sequences are ENHRY and SYGVKD. Trimming took 0 bases from V and 1 from J, leaving 7 bases between them.

This rearrangement joins TRBV28 to TRBJ1-5; 8 positions agree with TRBD1. After removal of 7 bases from V and 0 bases from J, the junction contained 14 bases not matched to a gene. There are 18 residues in the CDR3. Germline loops: CDR1 MDHEN, CDR2 SYDVKM. CDR3 nucleotides: TGTGCCAGCAAGGACACAACAGGGGGTCTCACTAGCAATCAGCCCCAGCATTTT. Translated: CASKDTTGGLTSNQPQHF.